This T cell receptor (beta chain) comes out of a study of OX40 agonist ivuxolimab in advanced cancers. The method was immunoSEQ multiplex PCR; TCRdb's version includes in-frame clones alone and lacks a portion of them. Of tens of thousands of clones listed, 87% are singletons. The germline CDR1 and CDR2 sequences are MNHNS and SASEGT. Trimming took 6 bases from V and 7 from J, leaving 16 bases between them. The CDR3 runs to 14 residues. The gene calls are TRBV6-1 and TRBJ2-1; D is unclear. Material: CD4+ or CD8+ T cells sorted from blood, obtained in a trial of the OX40 agonist ivuxolimab. This clonotype was obtained from an adult with an advanced solid tumor such as melanoma, head and neck, liver or kidney cancer. The CDR3 nucleotides are TGTGCCAGCAGAGTCCCTGGCCGTCAGAATGAGCAGTTCTTC. Amino acid sequence: CASRVPGRQNEQFF.